This TCR beta chain emerged from a study of human T cells and chemical hapten exposure. Study as a whole: Per-sample TCR yield variation was attributed mainly to small pooled library volume differences. Study-wide points: While controls formed fewer of them, expanded TCRs formed significantly more large CDR3 similarity clusters.

Each CDR3 protein gets one entry after TCRdb re-called the RACE reads with MiXCR. The data show under 130,000 distinct CDR3 sequences, more than 9.5% seen once. A remark on this clonotype: As yet, its antigen is unknown.

The time point is: patch test 1, 2 weeks after DPC sensitization. Treatment given: therapeutic diphenylcyclopropenone sensitization with weekly scalp DPC. Alopecia patients, 18 to 70 years old and DPC-suitable, served as donors. The clonotype was recovered from a woman between 35 and 50 years old with alopecia areata. Some clones in this sample may be carry-over from other donors' samples. The sample consisted of whole blood, taken in connection with sensitization to the hapten diphenylcyclopropenone (DPC).

The CDR3 spells CASSPQDGGTVSNQPQHF. CDR3 bases: TGTGCCAGCTCACCACAGGACGGAGGGACAGTAAGCAATCAGCCCCAGCATTTT. This chain links TRBV18 with TRBJ1-5, with TRBD1 matching over 7 bases. Germline loops: CDR1 KGHSH, CDR2 LQKENI. Trimming cost V 1 base and J 1 base; bases outside gene matches: 10. The CDR3 has 18 amino acids.